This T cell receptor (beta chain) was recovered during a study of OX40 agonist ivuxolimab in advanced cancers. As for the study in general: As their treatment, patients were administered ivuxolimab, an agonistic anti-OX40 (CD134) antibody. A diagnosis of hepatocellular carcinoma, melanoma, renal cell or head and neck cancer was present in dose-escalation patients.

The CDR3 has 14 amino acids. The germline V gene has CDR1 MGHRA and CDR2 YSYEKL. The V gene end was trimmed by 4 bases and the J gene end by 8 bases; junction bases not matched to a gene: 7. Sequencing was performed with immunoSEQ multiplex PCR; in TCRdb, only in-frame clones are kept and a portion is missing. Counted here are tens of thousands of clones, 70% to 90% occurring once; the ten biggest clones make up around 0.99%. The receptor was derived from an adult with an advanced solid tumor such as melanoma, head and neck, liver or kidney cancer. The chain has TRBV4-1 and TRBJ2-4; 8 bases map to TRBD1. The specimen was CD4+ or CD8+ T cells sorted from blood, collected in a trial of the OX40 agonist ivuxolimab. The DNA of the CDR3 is TGCGCCAGCAGCCGAGCAGGGGGCTCGGACATTCAGTACTTC. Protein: CASSRAGGSDIQYF.